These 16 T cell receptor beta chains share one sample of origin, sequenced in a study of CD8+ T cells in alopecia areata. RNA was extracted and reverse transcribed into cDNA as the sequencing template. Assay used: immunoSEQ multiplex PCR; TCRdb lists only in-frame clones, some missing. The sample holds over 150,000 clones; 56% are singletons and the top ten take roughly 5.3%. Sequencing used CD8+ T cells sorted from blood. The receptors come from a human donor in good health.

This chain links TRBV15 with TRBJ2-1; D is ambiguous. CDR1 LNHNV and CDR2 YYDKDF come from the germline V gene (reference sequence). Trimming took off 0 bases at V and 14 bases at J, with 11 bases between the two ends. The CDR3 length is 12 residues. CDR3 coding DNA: TGTGCCACCAGCAGAGATGGCCCTCCCGAGTTCTTC. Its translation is CATSRDGPPEFF. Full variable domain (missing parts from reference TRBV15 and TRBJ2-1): DAMVIQNPRYQVTQFGKPVTLSCSQTLNHNVMYWYQQKSSQAPKLLFHYYDKDFNNEADTPDNFQSRRPNTSFCFLDIRSPGLGDTAMYLCATSRDGPPEFFGPGTRLTVL.

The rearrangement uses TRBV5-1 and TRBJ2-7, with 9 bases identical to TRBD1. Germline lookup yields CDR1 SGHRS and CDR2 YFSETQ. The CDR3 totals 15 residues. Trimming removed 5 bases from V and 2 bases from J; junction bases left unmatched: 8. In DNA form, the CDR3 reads TGCGCCAGCAGTGCCCCGGGACAGGGAACCTACGAGCAGTACTTC. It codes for CASSAPGQGTYEQYF.

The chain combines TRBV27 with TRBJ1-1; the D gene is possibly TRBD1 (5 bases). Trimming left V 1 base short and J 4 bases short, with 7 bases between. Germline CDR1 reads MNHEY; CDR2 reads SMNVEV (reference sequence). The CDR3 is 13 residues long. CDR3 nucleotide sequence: TGTGCCAGCAGTTTATTCGACAGCACTGAAGCTTTCTTT. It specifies CASSLFDSTEAFF.

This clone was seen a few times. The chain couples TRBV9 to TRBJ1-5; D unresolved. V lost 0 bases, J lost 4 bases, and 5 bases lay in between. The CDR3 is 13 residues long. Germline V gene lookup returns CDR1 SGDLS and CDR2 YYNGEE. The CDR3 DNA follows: TGTGCCAGCAGCGTAGAACAGAATCAGCCCCAGCATTTT. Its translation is CASSVEQNQPQHF.

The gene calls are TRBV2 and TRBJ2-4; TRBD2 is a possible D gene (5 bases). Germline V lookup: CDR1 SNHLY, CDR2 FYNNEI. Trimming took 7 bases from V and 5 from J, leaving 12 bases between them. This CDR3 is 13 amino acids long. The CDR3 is CASMGESQNIQYF. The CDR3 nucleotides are TGTGCCAGCATGGGAGAATCCCAAAACATTCAGTACTTC.

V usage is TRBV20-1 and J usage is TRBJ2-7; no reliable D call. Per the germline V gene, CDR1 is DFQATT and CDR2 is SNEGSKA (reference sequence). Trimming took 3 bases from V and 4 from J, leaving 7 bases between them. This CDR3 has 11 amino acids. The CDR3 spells CSASVGYEQYF. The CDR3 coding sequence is TGCAGTGCTAGTGTCGGGTACGAGCAGTACTTC.

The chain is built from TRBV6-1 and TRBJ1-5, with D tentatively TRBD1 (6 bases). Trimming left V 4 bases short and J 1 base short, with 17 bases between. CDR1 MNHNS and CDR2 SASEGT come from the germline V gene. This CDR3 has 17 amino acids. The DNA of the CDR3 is TGTGCCAGCAGTGGGGGGCCTACAGGTCAGAGCAATCAGCCCCAGCATTTT. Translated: CASSGGPTGQSNQPQHF.

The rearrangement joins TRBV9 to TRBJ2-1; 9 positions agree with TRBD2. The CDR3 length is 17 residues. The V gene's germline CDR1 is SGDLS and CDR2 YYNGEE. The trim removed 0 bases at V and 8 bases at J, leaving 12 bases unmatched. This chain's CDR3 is CASSVASGGSVPHEQFF. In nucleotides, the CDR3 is TGTGCCAGCAGCGTAGCCAGCGGGGGGTCGGTTCCCCATGAGCAGTTCTTC.

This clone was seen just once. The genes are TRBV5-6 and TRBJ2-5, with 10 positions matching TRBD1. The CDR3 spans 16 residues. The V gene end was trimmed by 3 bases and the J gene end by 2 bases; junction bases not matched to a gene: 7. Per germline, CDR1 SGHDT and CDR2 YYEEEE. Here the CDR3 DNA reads TGTGCCAGCAGCTATTCCGGGACAGGGGCTCAAGAGACCCAGTACTTC. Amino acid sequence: CASSYSGTGAQETQYF.

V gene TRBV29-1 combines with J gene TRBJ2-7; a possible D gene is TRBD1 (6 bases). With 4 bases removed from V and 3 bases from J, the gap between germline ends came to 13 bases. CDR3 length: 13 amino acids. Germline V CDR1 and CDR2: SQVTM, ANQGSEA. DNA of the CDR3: TGCAGCGTTGTCGGGACACTTTACTACGAGCAGTACTTC. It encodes CSVVGTLYYEQYF.

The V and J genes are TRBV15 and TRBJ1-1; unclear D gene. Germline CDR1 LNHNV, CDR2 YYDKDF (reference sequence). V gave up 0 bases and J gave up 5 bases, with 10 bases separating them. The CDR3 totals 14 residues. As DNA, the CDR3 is TGTGCCACCAGCAGAGATTTGGAGAGGACTGAAGCTTTCTTT. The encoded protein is CATSRDLERTEAFF.

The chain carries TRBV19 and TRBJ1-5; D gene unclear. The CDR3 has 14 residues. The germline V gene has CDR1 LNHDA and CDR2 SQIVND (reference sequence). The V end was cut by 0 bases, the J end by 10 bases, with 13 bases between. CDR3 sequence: CASSIDIADGPQHF. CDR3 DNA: TGTGCCAGTAGTATAGACATAGCCGACGGACCCCAGCATTTT.

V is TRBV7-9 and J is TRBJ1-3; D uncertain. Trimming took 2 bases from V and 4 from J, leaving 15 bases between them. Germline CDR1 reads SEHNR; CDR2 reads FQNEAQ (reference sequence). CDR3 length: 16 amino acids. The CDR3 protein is CASSLSPDMGGNTIYF. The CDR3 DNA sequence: TGTGCCAGCAGCTTATCTCCGGATATGGGAGGAAACACCATATATTTT.

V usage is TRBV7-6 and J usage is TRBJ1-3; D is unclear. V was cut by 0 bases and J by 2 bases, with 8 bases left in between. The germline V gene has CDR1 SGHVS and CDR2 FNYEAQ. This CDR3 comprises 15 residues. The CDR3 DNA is TGTGCCAGCAGCTTAGCACAGACGACTGGAAACACCATATATTTT. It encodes CASSLAQTTGNTIYF.

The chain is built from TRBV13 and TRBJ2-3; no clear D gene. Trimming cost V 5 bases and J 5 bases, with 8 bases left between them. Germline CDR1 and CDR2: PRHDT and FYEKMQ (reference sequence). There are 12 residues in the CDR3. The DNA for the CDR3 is TGTGCCAGCAGCCTAATCCAAGATACGCAGTATTTT. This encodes CASSLIQDTQYF.

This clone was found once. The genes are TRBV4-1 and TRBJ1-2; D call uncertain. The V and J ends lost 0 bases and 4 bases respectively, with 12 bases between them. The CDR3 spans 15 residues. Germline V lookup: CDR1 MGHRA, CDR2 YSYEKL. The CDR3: CASSQEIQAPYGYTF. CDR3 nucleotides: TGCGCCAGCAGCCAAGAAATACAAGCTCCCTATGGCTACACCTTC.